This TCR beta chain originates from a study of cytomegalovirus exposure and HLA in healthy donors. TCRdb's table, derived via immunoSEQ multiplex PCR, lists solely in-frame clones and lacks some. Counted here are 99,000 or so clones, about 86% occurring once; the ten biggest clones make up around 4.1%. Unmatched junction bases numbered 1, after V lost 3 bases and J lost 3 bases. This CDR3 comprises 15 residues. CDR1 and CDR2 (germline): LNHDA, SQIVND (reference sequence). The chain recombines TRBV19 with TRBJ2-7; 14 nucleotides align to TRBD2. The receptor was derived from a woman aged 18 to 35 in good health and CMV-seropositive. Sequences were obtained from PBMCs. CDR3 residues: CASSIGTSGSYEQYF. CDR3 nucleotides: TGTGCCAGTAGTATCGGGACTAGCGGGAGCTACGAGCAGTACTTC.